Shown below are 14 T cell receptor beta chains from a single sample sequenced in a study of T cells after yellow fever vaccination. TCRdb re-derived calls from the 5' RACE reads in MiXCR, one entry per CDR3 protein. Here the sample spans roughly 520,000 distinct CDR3 sequences, 21% being singletons. Sequencing used PBMCs, obtained approximately 22 days after the first yellow fever vaccination. These TCRs come from a man aged 18 to 29 who received the YFV17D yellow fever vaccine.

The sample holds a few counts of this clonotype. This chain connects TRBV7-2 to TRBJ2-1; maybe TRBD1 (5 bases). Trimming left V 1 base short and J 5 bases short, with 9 bases between. This CDR3 is 14 amino acids long. From germline, CDR1 is SGHTA and CDR2 FQGNSA. The CDR3 loop is CASSLGQSNNEQFF. CDR3 in DNA: TGTGCCAGCAGCTTAGGACAGTCAAACAATGAGCAGTTCTTC.

This chain connects TRBV7-9 to TRBJ1-1, with 9 bases matching TRBD1. V shed 4 bases, J shed 4 bases, and the junction held 4 bases outside the gene matches. This CDR3 region has 14 residues. The germline CDR1 and CDR2 sequences are SEHNR and FQNEAQ (reference sequence). CDR3 bases: TGTGCCAGCAGCTCAGGACAGGGGTTCACTGAAGCTTTCTTT. Translating it yields CASSSGQGFTEAFF.

This clonotype showed up many times. The chain has TRBV5-5 and TRBJ1-5, with TRBD1 matching 7 bases. Germline CDR1 reads SGHKS; CDR2 reads YYEKEE (reference sequence). Trimming cost V 1 base and J 7 bases; bases outside gene matches: 8. This CDR3 comprises 15 residues. CDR3 protein: CASSLRGNRGQPQHF. For the CDR3, the DNA is TGTGCCAGCAGCTTGAGGGGGAACAGGGGACAGCCCCAGCATTTT.

This clonotype was seen repeatedly, ten times or more. The chain has TRBV6-1 and TRBJ2-5, with 8 nucleotides matching TRBD1. Germline V gene data show CDR1 as MNHNS and CDR2 as SASEGT. The V segment lost 4 bases and the J segment 3 bases; nucleotides outside the gene matches: 7. This CDR3 contains 15 residues. CDR3 in DNA: TGTGCCAGCAGTGTTGGACAGGGCCTAAAAGAGACCCAGTACTTC. Translated, it gives CASSVGQGLKETQYF.

This clonotype has a handful of counts. J is TRBJ1-1 and V is TRBV5-1; TRBD1 matches at 7 bases. This CDR3 comprises 14 residues. Germline loops: CDR1 SGHRS, CDR2 YFSETQ. V was pared by 3 bases and J by 0 bases, with 2 bases of the junction left unmatched. The CDR3 loop reads CASSSGQVNTEAFF. The CDR3 DNA follows: TGCGCCAGCAGCTCCGGACAGGTGAACACTGAAGCTTTCTTT.

In its sample, this clonotype was seen a few times. The chain combines TRBV6-2 or TRBV6-3 with TRBJ2-7; 7 bases are shared with TRBD1. The CDR3 has 18 residues. The V segment lost 2 bases and the J segment 0 bases; nucleotides outside the gene matches: 13. The germline V gene has CDR1 MNHEY and CDR2 SVGEGT. CDR3 in amino acids: CASSYPVRQGLSSYEQYF. The CDR3 coding sequence is TGTGCCAGCAGTTACCCGGTTAGACAGGGATTGAGCTCCTACGAGCAGTACTTC.

The chain recombines TRBV6-1 with TRBJ2-1, with 8 positions matching TRBD2. The CDR3 is 15 residues long. V gave up 2 bases and J gave up 7 bases; unmatched junction bases: 7. CDR1 MNHNS and CDR2 SASEGT come from the germline V gene. CDR3 in amino acids: CASSEHSGGLNEQFF. CDR3 coding DNA: TGTGCCAGCAGTGAACACAGCGGGGGCTTGAATGAGCAGTTCTTC.

This clonotype was recorded a few times. The chain combines TRBV6-2 or TRBV6-3 with TRBJ2-1; 9 nucleotides align to TRBD2. V was clipped by 2 bases and J by 3 bases; unmatched bases: 5. The CDR3 contains 16 residues. Germline V gene data show CDR1 as MNHEY and CDR2 as SVGEGT. DNA of the CDR3: TGTGCCAGCAGTTACCTCAGCGGGGGGCTCTACAATGAGCAGTTCTTC. This translates into CASSYLSGGLYNEQFF.

The chain couples TRBV7-9 to TRBJ2-5; D possibly corresponds to TRBD1 (5 bases). CDR3 length equals 15 residues. CDR1 SEHNR and CDR2 FQNEAQ come from the germline V gene (reference sequence). V lost 1 base and J 2 bases, leaving 11 bases between the germline ends. For the CDR3, the DNA is TGTGCCAGCAGCTTAGGTCTGGACACGCAAGAGACCCAGTACTTC. Protein product: CASSLGLDTQETQYF.

At least ten counts were recorded for this clonotype. This sequence joins TRBV20-1 and TRBJ1-1; D perhaps matches TRBD1 (6 bases). The V gene lost 2 bases and the J gene lost 5 bases, with 15 bases spanning the gap. Germline V gene sequence: CDR1 DFQATT, CDR2 SNEGSKA (reference sequence). The CDR3 consists of 14 residues. The CDR3 reads CSARTEFQGTEAFF. In DNA, the CDR3 is TGCAGTGCTAGAACTGAATTCCAGGGGACTGAAGCTTTCTTT.

This clonotype was counted a few times. This CDR3 reads CATSRDMRFGYTF. CDR3 in DNA: TGTGCCACCAGCAGAGATATGAGGTTTGGCTACACCTTC. V is TRBV15 and J is TRBJ1-2; the D is unclear. V lost 0 bases and J lost 7, with 9 bases in between. CDR3 size: 13 residues. Germline values: CDR1 LNHNV, CDR2 YYDKDF (reference sequence). Variable domain in full (rest from reference TRBV15 and TRBJ1-2): DAMVIQNPRYQVTQFGKPVTLSCSQTLNHNVMYWYQQKSSQAPKLLFHYYDKDFNNEADTPDNFQSRRPNTSFCFLDIRSPGLGDTAMYLCATSRDMRFGYTFGSGTRLTVV.

CDR3 nucleotide sequence: TGCGCCAGCAGCCAAGAGCCGGGACAAAACACCGGGGAGCTGTTTTTT. Amino acids: CASSQEPGQNTGELFF. V and J are TRBV4-1 and TRBJ2-2, with D possibly TRBD1 on 6 matching bases. The germline CDR1 and CDR2 sequences are MGHRA and YSYEKL. Trimming removed 0 bases from V and 2 bases from J, with 10 bases in between. The CDR3 sequence is 16 residues long.

This clonotype came up a few times. The rearrangement joins TRBV7-9 to TRBJ2-7; 7 bases align to TRBD1. CDR1 is SEHNR and CDR2 is FQNEAQ in the germline V gene (reference sequence). This CDR3 region has 14 residues. V shed 6 bases, J shed 2 bases, and the junction held 7 bases outside the gene matches. CDR3 DNA: TGTGCCAGCAGTCGTGATACAGGGGCCTACGAGCAGTACGTC. It is translated as CASSRDTGAYEQYV.

Only a few counts were recorded for this clonotype. This sequence joins TRBV19 and TRBJ1-5; weak D call: TRBD1 (6 bases). Trimming removed 4 bases from V and 5 bases from J, with 15 bases in between. Looked up from germline, CDR1 is LNHDA and CDR2 is SQIVND (reference sequence). This CDR3 is 15 amino acids long. CDR3 bases: TGTGCCAGTAGTAGATTTTCAGGGGCCCATCAGCCCCAGCATTTT. Residues: CASSRFSGAHQPQHF. Filled out from reference TRBV19 and TRBJ1-5, the complete variable domain reads DGGITQSPKYLFRKEGQNVTLSCEQNLNHDAMYWYRQDPGQGLRLIYYSQIVNDFQKGDIAEGYSVSREKKESFPLTVTSAQKNPTAFYLCASSRFSGAHQPQHFGDGTRLSIL.